This entry lists 2 T cell receptor beta chains sequenced from one sample in a study of human T cells and chemical hapten exposure. TCRdb passed the RACE reads through MiXCR, listing each CDR3 protein once. The sample shows around 110,000 distinct CDR3 sequences, about 10% of them seen only once. Stated time point: patch test 3, about 24 weeks after DPC sensitization. The treatment: therapeutic diphenylcyclopropenone sensitization with weekly scalp DPC. The sample in question was whole blood, obtained in connection with sensitization to the hapten diphenylcyclopropenone (DPC). These receptors all stem from a woman aged 45-65 years with alopecia areata. Some clones in this sample may be carry-over from other donors' samples.

As concerns this clonotype: An end of the junction does not agree with germline; a read error may underlie this. This chain joins TRBV20-1 and TRBJ2-3, with D perhaps TRBD2 (6 bases). This CDR3 region has 17 residues. Per the germline V gene, CDR1 is DFQATT and CDR2 is SNEGSKA (reference sequence). This CDR3 is CSARAPLASTSTGTQYF. For the CDR3, the DNA is TGCAGTGCTAGGGCCCCCCTAGCGTCAACTAGCACAGGTACGCAGTATTTT.

This clonotype was observed a few times. V gene TRBV2 combines with J gene TRBJ1-5; D not certain. The CDR3 has 13 residues. CDR1 is SNHLY and CDR2 is FYNNEI in the germline V gene. The ends were cut back, 0 bases at V and 11 bases at J, with 11 bases in the middle. Here the CDR3 DNA reads TGTGCCAGCAGTGAAGCGCAGACCACGGCCCAGCATTTT. Translation gives CASSEAQTTAQHF.